This is a list of T cell receptor beta chains from one sample in a study of prognosis after radiotherapy for stage I lung cancer. TCRdb independently ran MiXCR on the multiplex PCR reads; one entry per CDR3 protein. This repertoire shows about 31,000 distinct CDR3 sequences, about 33% found once; its top ten account for about 33%. Sequenced here: PBMCs, sampled before or after stereotactic body radiation therapy (not recorded which). The receptors were sampled from a donor of 50 years or more with non-small cell lung cancer. The CDR3 runs from the conserved cysteine through the conserved F or W. The order of the fields is V gene, J gene, CDR3 protein.

TRBV7-2	TRBJ2-2	CASSSTSFNGELFF
TRBV7-3	TRBJ2-1	CASSLRGLAYDEQFF
TRBV12-3/TRBV12-4	TRBJ2-3	CASSSRGTDTQYF
TRBV6-1	TRBJ1-1	CASRSLLGTEAFF
TRBV3-1	TRBJ2-5	CASSQGGLDALETQYF
TRBV5-4	TRBJ2-5	CASSLEVGEGETQYF
TRBV7-6	TRBJ1-5	CASSLGRSVDQPQHF
TRBV27	TRBJ2-2	CASSSPRGELFF
TRBV5-1	TRBJ1-4	CASSLVGRGTNEKLFF
TRBV5-4	TRBJ2-7	CASSPPSSGIGREQYF
TRBV6-9	TRBJ1-5	CASSNWGQPQHF